These 13 T cell receptor beta chains share one sample of origin, sequenced in a study of metastatic and nonmetastatic thyroid tumors. Thyroid surgery took place with no prior treatment in any patient. TCRdb reanalyzed the PCR reads via MiXCR. The table records over 55,000 clones, less than 30% of them present only once. Sequenced: blood. The receptors were sampled from a female donor with papillary thyroid cancer or a benign thyroid nodule (not recorded which). Some clones in this sample may be carry-over from other donors' samples.

This sequence joins TRBV9 and TRBJ2-2; tentative D call: TRBD2 (5 bases). The germline CDR1 and CDR2 sequences are SGDLS and YYNGEE. Trimming cost V 3 bases and J 6 bases, with 12 bases left between them. The CDR3 totals 14 residues. CDR3 DNA sequence: TGTGCCAGCAGCGGCACACGGAGGTCCGGGGAGCTGTTTTTT. Translating gives CASSGTRRSGELFF.

The chain uses TRBV11-2 and TRBJ2-7; TRBD1 matches at 8 bases. Losses at the gene ends were 4 bases for V and 6 bases for J; bases not matched to a gene: 14. This CDR3 region has 16 residues. Germline CDR1 is SGHAT and CDR2 is FQNNGV. Here the CDR3 DNA reads TGTGCCAGCAGCTCCATTTCCCAGGACAGGGCTCTCGAGCAGTACTTC. Translating gives CASSSISQDRALEQYF.

The J gene is TRBJ1-2, the V gene TRBV19; possible D gene TRBD1, 5 bases. V dropped 5 bases and J dropped 5 bases, with 12 bases sitting between them. CDR1 is LNHDA and CDR2 is SQIVND in the germline V gene (reference sequence). The CDR3 is 13 residues long. The CDR3 spells CASSAPKGYGYTF. In DNA, the CDR3 is TGTGCCAGTAGTGCCCCGAAGGGGTATGGCTACACCTTC.

The CDR3 here is CASSQDLSSGNTIYF. The CDR3 DNA is TGTGCCAGCAGCCAAGACCTGAGCTCTGGAAACACCATATATTTT. J is TRBJ1-3 and V is TRBV3-1; D is undetermined. Trimming removed 0 bases at V and 0 bases at J, with 6 bases between. The CDR3 length is 15 residues. CDR1 and CDR2 (germline): LGHDT, YNNKEL (reference sequence).

The sample holds many counts of this clone. This sequence joins TRBV20-1 and TRBJ2-7; D is unresolved. Between the trimmed V and J ends, which lost 5 bases and 6 bases, there was a span of 17 bases. The CDR3 length is 13 residues. The germline V gene encodes CDR1 DFQATT and CDR2 SNEGSKA (reference sequence). The CDR3 DNA reads as TGCAGTGCTTTACAAAGGACGGCCGGCGAGCAGTACTTC. This gives the protein CSALQRTAGEQYF.

This clone was observed a few times. The chain has TRBV6-1 and TRBJ2-7, with no clear D. V lost 8 bases and J 0 bases, leaving 11 bases between the germline ends. Germline V CDR1 and CDR2: MNHNS, SASEGT. The CDR3 is 13 amino acids. The CDR3 spells CASSARTSYEQYF. The CDR3 DNA sequence: TGTGCCAGCTCAGCCCGGACCTCCTACGAGCAGTACTTC.

The chain recombines TRBV12-3 or TRBV12-4 with TRBJ2-7; perhaps TRBD2 as D (6 bases). The CDR3 consists of 14 residues. The ends were cut back, 3 bases at V and 3 bases at J, with 12 bases in the middle. The CDR3 region has the DNA TGTGCCAGCAGTTTGGACCCGGGGGACTACGAGCAGTACTTC. Amino acid sequence: CASSLDPGDYEQYF.

The rearrangement joins TRBV30 to TRBJ2-7; 8 bases are shared with TRBD2. CDR3 size: 14 residues. Trimming cost V 2 bases and J 2 bases; bases outside gene matches: 5. CDR1 and CDR2 (germline): GTSNPN, SVGIG (reference sequence). In nucleotides, the CDR3 is TGTGCCTGGAGTTTCGGCGGGGGGACCTACGAGCAGTACTTC. It is translated as CAWSFGGGTYEQYF.

This clone is judged medium-sized (0.01 to 0.1%). The chain links TRBV6-5 to TRBJ2-3; 14 nucleotides match TRBD2. CDR3 length: 17 amino acids. Per the germline V gene, CDR1 is MNHEY and CDR2 is SVGAGI. V was pared by 6 bases and J by 9 bases, with 14 bases of the junction left unmatched. This CDR3 reads CASSPPSGLAGEYTQYF. CDR3 DNA: TGTGCCAGCAGCCCCCCCTCGGGACTAGCGGGAGAGTACACGCAGTATTTT.

The J gene is TRBJ1-2, the V gene TRBV20-1; 7 nucleotides align to TRBD1. Germline loops: CDR1 DFQATT, CDR2 SNEGSKA (reference sequence). CDR3 size: 13 residues. Trimming at V came to 3 bases and at J to 7 bases, leaving 8 bases not matched to a gene. The CDR3 sequence: CSARDDRVGGYTF. CDR3 nucleotide sequence: TGCAGTGCTAGGGATGACAGGGTCGGTGGCTACACCTTC.

This clone has just one count. The chain is built from TRBV30 and TRBJ1-1; the D is unclear. The CDR3 runs 11 residues. Trimming stripped 8 bases from V and 1 base from J, with 8 bases between. The germline CDR1 and CDR2 sequences are GTSNPN and SVGIG (reference sequence). The CDR3 here is CAVPGNTEAFF. The CDR3 DNA follows: TGTGCCGTCCCGGGGAACACTGAAGCTTTCTTT.

This chain connects TRBV5-1 to TRBJ1-1; D might be TRBD1 (5 bases). The germline V gene encodes CDR1 SGHRS and CDR2 YFSETQ. CDR3 length: 14 amino acids. The V and J ends lost 4 bases and 3 bases respectively, with 13 bases between them. DNA of the CDR3: TGCGCCAGCAGCATCCAGGGCGGCGACACTGAAGCTTTCTTT. This sequence encodes CASSIQGGDTEAFF.

The chain is built from TRBV20-1 and TRBJ2-7; D not certain. V was pared by 3 bases and J by 0 bases, with 12 bases between. CDR1 and CDR2 from the germline V gene are DFQATT and SNEGSKA (reference sequence). The CDR3 has 14 amino acids. The CDR3 loop is CSASIGTHSYEQYF. The CDR3 region has the DNA TGCAGTGCTAGTATCGGCACTCACTCCTACGAGCAGTACTTC.